A single T cell receptor beta chain is shown here with its context. The CDR3 extends over 14 amino acids. Germline V gene data show CDR1 as SGHTA and CDR2 as FQGTGA. Trimming took 3 bases from V and 7 from J; bases not matched to a gene: 4. TCRdb's table, derived via immunoSEQ multiplex PCR, lists solely in-frame clones and lacks some. The table shows about 74,000 clones, with less than 85% occurring only once. This record belongs to a study of blood T cell repertoires in COVID-19. The chain recombines TRBV7-3 with TRBJ1-4, with TRBD1 matching 8 bases. The TCR comes from a human donor in a cohort sampled during active COVID-19. Sequencing was carried out using peripheral blood. CDR3 DNA sequence: TGTGCCAGCAGCTTGTCCAGGGGGCCTGAAAAACTGTTTTTT. Translating gives CASSLSRGPEKLFF.